Listed here is a single T cell receptor (beta chain). This record comes from a study of technical replicates of blood from a handful of donors. The method was immunoSEQ multiplex PCR; TCRdb's version includes in-frame clones alone and lacks a portion of them. The repertoire holds some 11,000 clones, with about 94% as singletons. V trimming: 5 bases; J trimming: 5 bases; junction bases outside the gene matches: 4. Looked up from germline, CDR1 is SEHNR and CDR2 is FQNEAQ (reference sequence). The CDR3 extends over 14 amino acids. The sequenced sample consisted of PBMCs. This TCR was recovered from a human donor in good health. V usage is TRBV7-9 and J usage is TRBJ2-2; 8 bases map to TRBD2. This CDR3 reads CASSMAGGTGELFF. The DNA of the CDR3 is TGTGCCAGCAGCATGGCGGGAGGAACCGGGGAGCTGTTTTTT.